The sequence of this T cell receptor (beta chain) was determined in a study of cytomegalovirus exposure and HLA in healthy donors. PCR primers comprised 60 Vbeta and 13 Jbeta primers. The repertoire was sequenced with immunoSEQ multiplex PCR; TCRdb's copy has only in-frame clones and lacks some. The repertoire has some 160,000 clones, around 10% of them found once; the top ten carry approximately 1.8%. Whole-study findings and limits: Associated with cytomegalovirus, according to the listing, were 150 to 200 TCR beta chains.

Trimming cost V 1 base and J 0 bases; bases outside gene matches: 1. This CDR3 is built from 15 residues. CDR1 is SGDLS, CDR2 YYNGEE, per germline. This clone was counted once. Its antigen remains unknown. The chain employs TRBV9 and TRBJ1-5, with 7 bases that match TRBD1. The source of this sequence is a male donor in good health and CMV-seronegative. The sample was PBMCs. CDR3: CASSVQGDSNQPQHF. DNA for the CDR3: TGTGCCAGCAGCGTACAGGGGGATAGCAATCAGCCCCAGCATTTT.